This T cell receptor beta chain was observed in a study of cytomegalovirus exposure and HLA in healthy donors. The study's findings and limits: Presence/absence analyses assumed roughly uniform sequencing depth across donors, which may not hold. A prior analysis recorded that most TCR beta V segments were productive about 90% or about 30% of the time.

In regard to this clone: No antigen is known for it.

The PCR ran on 60 Vbeta and 13 Jbeta primers. Libraries were prepared by immunoSEQ multiplex PCR; TCRdb keeps only in-frame clonotypes and omits some of them. Its listing shows tens of thousands of clones. Sample: PBMCs. The clonotype originates from a man younger than 30 in good health and CMV-seropositive.

In nucleotides, the CDR3 is TGTGCCAGCAGCTTACGGGGGACCCTCCACGAGCAGTACTTC. Translation: CASSLRGTLHEQYF. The chain combines TRBV7-9 with TRBJ2-7; possibly TRBD2 for D (6 bases). Trimming left V 2 bases short and J 5 bases short, with 13 bases between. Germline loops: CDR1 SEHNR, CDR2 FQNEAQ (reference sequence). The CDR3 length is 14 residues.